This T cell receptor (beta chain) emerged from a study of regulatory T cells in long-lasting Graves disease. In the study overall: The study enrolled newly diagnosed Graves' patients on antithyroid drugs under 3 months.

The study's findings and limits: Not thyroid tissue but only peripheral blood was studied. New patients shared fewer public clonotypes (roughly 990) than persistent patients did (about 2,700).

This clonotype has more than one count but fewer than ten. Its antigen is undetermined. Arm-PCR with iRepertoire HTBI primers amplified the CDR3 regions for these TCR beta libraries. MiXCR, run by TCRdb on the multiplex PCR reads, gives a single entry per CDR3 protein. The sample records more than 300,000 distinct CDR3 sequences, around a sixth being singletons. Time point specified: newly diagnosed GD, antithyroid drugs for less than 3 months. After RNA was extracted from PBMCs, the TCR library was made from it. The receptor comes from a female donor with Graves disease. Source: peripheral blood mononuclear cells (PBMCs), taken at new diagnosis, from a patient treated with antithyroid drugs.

Written as DNA, the CDR3 is TGTGCCAGCAGTTTAAGGACTAGCGGGGATGAAACGGCAGATACGCAGTATTTT. Translation gives CASSLRTSGDETADTQYF. V and J are TRBV12-3 or TRBV12-4 and TRBJ2-3, with 12 nucleotides matching TRBD2. The CDR3 loop spans 18 amino acids. Trimming removed 2 bases from V and 4 bases from J; junction bases left unmatched: 10.